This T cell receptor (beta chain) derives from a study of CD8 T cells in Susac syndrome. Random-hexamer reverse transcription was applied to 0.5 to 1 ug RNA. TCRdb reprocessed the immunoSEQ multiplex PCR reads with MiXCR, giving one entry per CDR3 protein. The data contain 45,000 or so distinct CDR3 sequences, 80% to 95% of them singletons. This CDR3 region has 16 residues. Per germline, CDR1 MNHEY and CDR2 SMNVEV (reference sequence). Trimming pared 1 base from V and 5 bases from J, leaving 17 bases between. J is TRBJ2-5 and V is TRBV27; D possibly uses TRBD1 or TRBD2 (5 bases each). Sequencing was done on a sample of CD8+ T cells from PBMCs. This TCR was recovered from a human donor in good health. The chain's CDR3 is CASSLYGGLAGETQYF. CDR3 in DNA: TGTGCCAGCAGTTTATACGGTGGGCTAGCAGGGGAGACCCAGTACTTC.